This T cell receptor (beta chain) originates from a study of blood T cell repertoires in COVID-19. About the study: The United States, Italy and Spain were the sources of the acute and convalescent COVID-19 samples. T cells, B-cell-depleted T cells, or PBMCs provided the cDNA or gDNA that served as material.

The CDR3 covers 17 residues. With V trimmed by 5 bases and J by 6 bases, 18 bases remained unmatched. The germline V gene has CDR1 SGHVS and CDR2 FNYEAQ. As originally analysed: Estimated nucleated cell counts came from reference gene primer amplification. Sequenced by immunoSEQ multiplex PCR; TCRdb stores in-frame clones only, minus some. V, J and clone size are those of that table, while D and trimming were read from the DNA. The table includes about 230,000 clones, 70% to 90% detected once. The chain recombines TRBV7-6 with TRBJ1-1; 7 positions agree with TRBD1. The receptor's source is a woman aged 70 to 79 with active or convalescent COVID-19. The sequencing sample was made of peripheral blood. The CDR3 protein is CASSPSPRDRVSPEAFF. In DNA form, the CDR3 reads TGTGCCAGCAGCCCTTCCCCCCGAGACAGGGTTTCCCCTGAAGCTTTCTTT.